These 4 T cell receptor beta chains originate from one sample sequenced in a study of cytomegalovirus exposure and HLA in healthy donors. This PCR relied on a set of 60 Vbeta primers and 13 Jbeta primers. The assay was immunoSEQ multiplex PCR, and TCRdb's table has in-frame clones only and misses some. The sample records tens of thousands of clones, 80% to 90% being singletons. The material sequenced was PBMCs. The receptors come from a human donor in good health.

The rearrangement joins TRBV5-1 to TRBJ2-3; the D gene is possibly TRBD1 (6 bases). The V gene lost 4 bases and the J gene lost 5 bases, with 11 bases spanning the gap. CDR1 and CDR2 (germline): SGHRS, YFSETQ. The CDR3 spans 13 residues. CDR3: CASSPGQKDTQYF. In nucleotides, the CDR3 is TGCGCCAGCAGCCCCGGACAGAAAGATACGCAGTATTTT.

This CDR3 is CASSPYGNTIYF. The DNA of the CDR3 is TGTGCCAGTAGTCCCTACGGAAACACCATATATTTT. This chain uses TRBV19 with TRBJ1-3, with D unclear. Trimming took off 5 bases at V and 4 bases at J, with 6 bases between the two ends. This CDR3 contains 12 residues. Germline V lookup: CDR1 LNHDA, CDR2 SQIVND (reference sequence).

The chain uses TRBV30 and TRBJ2-7; TRBD2 matches 7 bases. The J segment lost 2 bases and the V segment lost 2 bases, leaving 12 bases of the junction unmatched. Per the germline V gene, CDR1 is GTSNPN and CDR2 is SVGIG (reference sequence). This CDR3 region has 16 residues. CDR3 DNA sequence: TGTGCCTGGAGTTTGGTGGTAACGGGGGGTACCTACGAGCAGTACTTC. Translating it yields CAWSLVVTGGTYEQYF.

The CDR3 spells CATSRDGRSYEQYF. CDR3 nucleotides: TGTGCCACCAGCAGAGATGGCAGGTCCTACGAGCAGTACTTC. The genes are TRBV15 and TRBJ2-7; D ambiguous. The germline V and J ends were trimmed by 0 bases and 1 base, with 7 bases remaining between them. The CDR3 is 14 amino acids. Germline V gives CDR1 LNHNV, CDR2 YYDKDF (reference sequence).